The source of this T cell receptor (beta chain) is a study of cytomegalovirus exposure and HLA in healthy donors. Germline CDR1 LGHNT, CDR2 FRNRAP. After removal of 5 bases from V and 5 bases from J, the junction contained 11 bases not matched to a gene. This CDR3 contains 15 residues. 13 Jbeta primers and 60 Vbeta primers were used for the PCR. Assay used: immunoSEQ multiplex PCR; TCRdb lists only in-frame clones, some missing. The sample contains hundreds of thousands of clones, approximately 88% of which appear only once. J is TRBJ2-7 and V is TRBV12-5, with TRBD2 matching 8 bases. The source of this sequence is a boy aged 2-9 years in good health and CMV-seronegative. Sequencing was carried out using PBMCs. The CDR3 DNA sequence: TGTGCTAGTGGTCCGGGGACTAGTCCGTTCAACGAGCAGTACTTC. Its translation: CASGPGTSPFNEQYF.